The text below deals with one TCR beta chain. The antigen remains unidentified. The length of the CDR3 is 16 residues. V shed 0 bases and J shed 1 base, with 10 bases lying between them. The germline CDR1 and CDR2 sequences are MNHEY and SVGAGI. These data originate in a study of cytomegalovirus exposure and HLA in healthy donors. Study outcomes and limitations: Researchers reported from a later analysis that most CMV-associated TCR beta chains appeared HLA-restricted.

PCR primers comprised 60 Vbeta and 13 Jbeta primers. Profiled with immunoSEQ multiplex PCR; TCRdb holds only in-frame clones, not every one. The sample includes fewer than 200,000 clones, roughly 77% of them seen just once. This clonotype was sampled from a woman under 30 in good health and CMV-seronegative. The chain carries TRBV6-5 and TRBJ1-3; D remains unclear. The sequencing input was PBMCs. The CDR3 spells CASSYSIRDSGNTIYF. The CDR3 nucleotides read TGTGCCAGCAGTTACTCGATCCGGGATTCTGGAAACACCATATATTTT.